This TCR beta chain comes out of a study of shared clonotypes between healthy human individuals. About the study: Serving as donors were two women and a few men, whose ages spanned 18 to 49. Study-level points and caveats: Several donors held about 5% of naive CD4 clonotypes in common. On the whole, naive subsets had larger estimated richness than memory subsets had.

Remarks on this clone: Its specificity is not known.

Each subset's genomic DNA was shared equally among a number of immunoSEQ plates. Produced via immunoSEQ multiplex PCR; TCRdb's table is partial and in-frame only. The sample has roughly 2 million clones; roughly 94% are singletons. V lost 4 bases, J lost 7 bases, and 16 bases lay in between. Germline values: CDR1 GTSNPN, CDR2 SVGIG (reference sequence). This CDR3 contains 13 residues. The source material was naive CD4+ T cells sorted from blood. Subset given: CD45RA+ positively selected. V usage is TRBV30 and J usage is TRBJ1-1; D uncertain. The receptor's source is a man between 18 and 35 years old in good health. CDR3 nucleotide sequence: TGTGCCTGGACTGGGGTTCTTTGGGGTGAAGCTTTCTTT. It specifies CAWTGVLWGEAFF.